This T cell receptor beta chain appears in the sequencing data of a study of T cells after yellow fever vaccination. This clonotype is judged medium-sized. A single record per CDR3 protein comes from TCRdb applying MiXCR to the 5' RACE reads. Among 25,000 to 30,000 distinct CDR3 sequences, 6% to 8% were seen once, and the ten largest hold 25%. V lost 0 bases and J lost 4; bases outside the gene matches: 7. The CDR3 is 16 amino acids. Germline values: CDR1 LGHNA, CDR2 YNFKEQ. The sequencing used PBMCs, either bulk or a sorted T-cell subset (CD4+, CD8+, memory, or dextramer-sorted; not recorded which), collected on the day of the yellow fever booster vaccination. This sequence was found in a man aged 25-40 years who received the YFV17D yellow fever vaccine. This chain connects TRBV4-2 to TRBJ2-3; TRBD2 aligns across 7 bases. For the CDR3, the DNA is TGTGCCAGCAGCCAAGATTCGGCTAGCGGTGCAGATACGCAGTATTTT. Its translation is CASSQDSASGADTQYF.